This T cell receptor (beta chain) originates from a study of T-cell reconstitution after alpha-beta-depleted transplantation in children. This clonotype was counted ten times or more. Between the trimmed V and J ends, which lost 3 bases and 2 bases, there was a span of 8 bases. This CDR3 region has 12 residues. In germline, CDR1 is DFQATT, CDR2 SNEGSKA (reference sequence). Unique molecular identifiers were incorporated into the prepared TCRbeta library. TCRdb used MiXCR to reprocess the PCR reads, holding one entry per CDR3 protein. There are roughly 160,000 distinct CDR3 sequences in the sample; approximately 10% occur only once, and approximately 13% lies in the top ten.

V usage is TRBV20-1 and J usage is TRBJ2-7; a weak D match, TRBD1 (6 bases). This receptor was obtained from a boy younger than 10 with acute myeloid leukemia, due to receive a stem cell transplant. The sequencing used PBMCs, collected before TCRalphabeta/CD19-depleted stem cell transplant. Written as DNA, the CDR3 is TGCAGTGCTAGTAACAGGGCCTACGAGCAGTACTTC. It yields the protein CSASNRAYEQYF.